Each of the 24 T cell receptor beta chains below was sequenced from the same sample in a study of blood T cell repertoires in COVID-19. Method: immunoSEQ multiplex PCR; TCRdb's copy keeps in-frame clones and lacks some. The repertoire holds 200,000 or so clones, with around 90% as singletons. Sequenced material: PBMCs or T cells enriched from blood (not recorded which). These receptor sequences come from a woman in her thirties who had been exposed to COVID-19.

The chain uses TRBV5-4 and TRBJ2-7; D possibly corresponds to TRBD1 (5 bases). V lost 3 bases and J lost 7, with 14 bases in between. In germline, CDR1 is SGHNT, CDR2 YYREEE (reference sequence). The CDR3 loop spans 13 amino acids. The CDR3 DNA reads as TGTGCCAGCAGCTGGGGCGCTTTTGGGGAGCAGTACTTC. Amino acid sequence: CASSWGAFGEQYF.

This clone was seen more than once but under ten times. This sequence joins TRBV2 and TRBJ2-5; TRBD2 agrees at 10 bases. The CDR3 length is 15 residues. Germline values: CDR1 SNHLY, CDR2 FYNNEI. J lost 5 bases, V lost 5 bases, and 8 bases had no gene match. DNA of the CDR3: TGTGCCAGCAGTCCTCTAGCGGGAGTCGGGGAGACCCAGTACTTC. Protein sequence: CASSPLAGVGETQYF.

CDR3 loop: CASSLSSGSPLDTQYF. The CDR3 DNA reads as TGTGCCAGCAGTTTATCCAGCGGGAGCCCGCTGGATACGCAGTATTTT. The J gene is TRBJ2-3, the V gene TRBV27, with TRBD2 matching 8 bases. Germline CDR1 MNHEY, CDR2 SMNVEV (reference sequence). The CDR3 is 16 amino acids. J lost 6 bases, V lost 0 bases, and 8 bases had no gene match.

This CDR3 reads CATPGDRGIYTGELFF. The CDR3 coding sequence is TGTGCCACCCCGGGGGACAGGGGTATTTACACCGGGGAGCTGTTTTTT. The genes are TRBV7-9 and TRBJ2-2, with 10 positions matching TRBD1. The CDR3 consists of 16 residues. Germline lookup yields CDR1 SEHNR and CDR2 FQNEAQ (reference sequence). J gave up 3 bases and V 10 bases, and 11 bases lay outside the gene matches.

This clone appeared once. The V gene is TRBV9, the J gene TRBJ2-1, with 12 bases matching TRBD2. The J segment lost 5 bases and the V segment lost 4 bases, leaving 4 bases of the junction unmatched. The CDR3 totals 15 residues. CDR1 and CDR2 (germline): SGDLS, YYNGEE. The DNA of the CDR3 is TGTGCCAGCAGCCCGACTAGCGGGAGTGACAATGAGCAGTTCTTC. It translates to CASSPTSGSDNEQFF.

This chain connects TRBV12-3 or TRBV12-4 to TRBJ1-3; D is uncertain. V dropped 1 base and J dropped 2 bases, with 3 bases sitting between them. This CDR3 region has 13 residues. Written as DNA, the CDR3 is TGTGCCAGCAGTTTAGGGCCTGGAAACACCATATATTTT. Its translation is CASSLGPGNTIYF.

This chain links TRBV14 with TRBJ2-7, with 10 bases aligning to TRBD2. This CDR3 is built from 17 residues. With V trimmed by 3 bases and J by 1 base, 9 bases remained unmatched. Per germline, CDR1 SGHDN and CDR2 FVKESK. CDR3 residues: CASSQDNVAGGSYEQYF. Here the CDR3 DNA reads TGTGCCAGCAGCCAGGATAACGTAGCGGGAGGTTCCTACGAGCAGTACTTC.

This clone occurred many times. This CDR3 is CASGKGDAYEQYF. The CDR3 DNA reads TGTGCTAGTGGAAAGGGGGATGCCTACGAGCAGTACTTC. The V call is TRBV12-5, the J call TRBJ2-7; D might be TRBD1 (6 bases). The CDR3 length is 13 residues. Germline CDR1 and CDR2: LGHNT and FRNRAP. Trimming stripped 6 bases from V and 2 bases from J, with 11 bases between. Full variable domain (rest looked up from reference TRBV12-5 and TRBJ2-7): DARVTQTPRHKVTEMGQEVTMRCQPILGHNTVFWYRQTMMQGLELLAYFRNRAPLDDSGMPKDRFSAEMPDATLATLKIQPSEPRDSAVYFCASGKGDAYEQYFGPGTRLTVT.

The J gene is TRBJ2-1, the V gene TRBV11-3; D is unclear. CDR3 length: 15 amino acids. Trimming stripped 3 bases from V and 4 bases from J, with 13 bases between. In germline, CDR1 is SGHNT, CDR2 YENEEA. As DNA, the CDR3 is TGTGCCAGCAGCTTTACCGCGGTCGCTTACAATGAGCAGTTCTTC. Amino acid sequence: CASSFTAVAYNEQFF.

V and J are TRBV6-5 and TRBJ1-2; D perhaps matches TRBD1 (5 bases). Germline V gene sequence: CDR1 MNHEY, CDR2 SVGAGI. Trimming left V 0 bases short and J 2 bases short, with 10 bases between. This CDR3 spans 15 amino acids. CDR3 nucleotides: TGTGCCAGCAGTTACTCTCGACAGACGAACTATGGCTACACCTTC. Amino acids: CASSYSRQTNYGYTF.

The CDR3 nucleotides are TGTGCCATCAGTGGGACAGGGGGAGCCGAGCAGTACTTC. Protein sequence: CAISGTGGAEQYF. The V and J genes are TRBV10-3 and TRBJ2-7; TRBD1 matches 10 bases. Germline V lookup: CDR1 ENHRY, CDR2 SYGVKD. V lost 4 bases, J lost 6 bases, and 3 bases stayed unmatched. The length of the CDR3 is 13 residues.

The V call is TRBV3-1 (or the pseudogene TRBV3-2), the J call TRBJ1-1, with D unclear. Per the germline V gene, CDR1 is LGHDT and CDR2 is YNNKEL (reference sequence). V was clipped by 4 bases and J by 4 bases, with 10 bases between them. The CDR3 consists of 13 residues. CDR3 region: CASSPSVGTEAFF. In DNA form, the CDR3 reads TGTGCCAGCAGCCCCTCCGTCGGCACTGAAGCTTTCTTT.

For the CDR3, the DNA is TGTGCCAGCAGCTTAGTTGGGACTAGCGGGAGTGTCGATACGCAGTATTTT. It is translated as CASSLVGTSGSVDTQYF. The rearrangement links TRBV7-9 to TRBJ2-3, with TRBD2 identical over 14 bases. The germline CDR1 and CDR2 sequences are SEHNR and FQNEAQ (reference sequence). This CDR3 spans 17 amino acids. V was pared by 1 base and J by 6 bases, with 6 bases of the junction left unmatched.

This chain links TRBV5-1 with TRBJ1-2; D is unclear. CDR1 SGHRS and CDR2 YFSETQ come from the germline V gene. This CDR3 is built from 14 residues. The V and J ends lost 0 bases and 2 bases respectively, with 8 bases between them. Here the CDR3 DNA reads TGCGCCAGCAGCTTGGCGGTACAGAACTATGGCTACACCTTC. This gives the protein CASSLAVQNYGYTF. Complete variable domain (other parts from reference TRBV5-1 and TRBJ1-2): KAGVTQTPRYLIKTRGQQVTLSCSPISGHRSVSWYQQTPGQGLQFLFEYFSETQRNKGNFPGRFSGRQFSNSRSEMNVSTLELGDSALYLCASSLAVQNYGYTFGSGTRLTVV.

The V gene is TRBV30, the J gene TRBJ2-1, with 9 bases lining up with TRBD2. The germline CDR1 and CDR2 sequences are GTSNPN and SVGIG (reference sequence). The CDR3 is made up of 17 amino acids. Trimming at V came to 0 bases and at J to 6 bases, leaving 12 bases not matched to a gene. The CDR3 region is CAWSVTGRGLAVNEQFF. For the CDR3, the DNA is TGTGCCTGGAGTGTAACGGGAAGGGGACTAGCTGTCAATGAGCAGTTCTTC.

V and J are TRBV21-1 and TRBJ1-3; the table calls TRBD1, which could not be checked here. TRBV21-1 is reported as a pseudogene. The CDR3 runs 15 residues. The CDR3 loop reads CASSPGHLSGNTIYF. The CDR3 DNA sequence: TGTGCCAGCAGCCCGGGACACCTCTCTGGAAACACCATATATTTT.

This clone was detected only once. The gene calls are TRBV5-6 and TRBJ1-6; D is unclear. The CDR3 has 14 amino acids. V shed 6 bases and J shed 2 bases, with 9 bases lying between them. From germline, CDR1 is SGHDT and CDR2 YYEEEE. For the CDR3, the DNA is TGTGCCAGCACCCCCGGGACCTATAATTCACCCCTCCACTTT. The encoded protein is CASTPGTYNSPLHF.

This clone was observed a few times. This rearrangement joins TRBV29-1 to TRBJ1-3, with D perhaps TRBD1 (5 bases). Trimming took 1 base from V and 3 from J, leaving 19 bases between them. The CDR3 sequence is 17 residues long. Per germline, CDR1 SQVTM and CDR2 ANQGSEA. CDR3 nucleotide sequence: TGCAGCGTTGAAGTACCGGTCGGGGGAATCCGTGGAAACACCATATATTTT. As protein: CSVEVPVGGIRGNTIYF.

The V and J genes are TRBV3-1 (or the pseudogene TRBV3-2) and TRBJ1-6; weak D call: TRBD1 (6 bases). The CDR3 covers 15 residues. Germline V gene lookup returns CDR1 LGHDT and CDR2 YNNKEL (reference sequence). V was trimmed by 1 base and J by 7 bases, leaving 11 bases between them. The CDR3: CASSQGRGPNSPLHF. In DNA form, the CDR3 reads TGTGCCAGCAGCCAAGGCAGGGGCCCGAATTCACCCCTCCACTTT.

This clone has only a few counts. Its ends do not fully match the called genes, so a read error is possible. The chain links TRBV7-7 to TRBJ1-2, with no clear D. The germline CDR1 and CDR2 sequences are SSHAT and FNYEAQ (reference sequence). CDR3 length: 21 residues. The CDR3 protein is CASSLAAGLAGGRNRNYGYTF. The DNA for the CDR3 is TGTGCTAGCAGCTTAGCGGCCGGGTTGGCAGGTGGGAGAAATAGGAACTATGGCTACACCTTC.

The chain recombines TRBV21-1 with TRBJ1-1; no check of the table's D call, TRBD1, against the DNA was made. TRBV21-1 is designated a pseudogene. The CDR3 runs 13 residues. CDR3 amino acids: CASSTTGTTEAFF. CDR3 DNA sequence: TGTGCCAGCAGCACGACAGGGACCACTGAAGCTTTCTTT.

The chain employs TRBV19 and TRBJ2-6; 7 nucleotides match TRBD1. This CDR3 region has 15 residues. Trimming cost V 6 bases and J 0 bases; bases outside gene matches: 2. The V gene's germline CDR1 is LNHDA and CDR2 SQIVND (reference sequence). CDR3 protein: CASRGQFSGANVLTF. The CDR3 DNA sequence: TGTGCCAGTAGGGGACAGTTCTCTGGGGCCAACGTCCTGACTTTC.

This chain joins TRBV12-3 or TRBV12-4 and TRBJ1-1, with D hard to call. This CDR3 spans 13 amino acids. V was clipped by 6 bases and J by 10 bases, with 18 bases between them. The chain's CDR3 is CASSPVGRGRAFF. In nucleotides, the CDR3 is TGTGCCAGCAGCCCAGTGGGTCGAGGAAGAGCTTTCTTT.

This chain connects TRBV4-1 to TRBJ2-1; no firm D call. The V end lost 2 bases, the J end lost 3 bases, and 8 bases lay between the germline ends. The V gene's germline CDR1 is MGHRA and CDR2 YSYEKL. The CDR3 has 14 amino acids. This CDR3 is CASSQPSGYNEQFF. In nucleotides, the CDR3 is TGCGCCAGCAGCCAACCGTCGGGCTACAATGAGCAGTTCTTC.